This entry lists 3 T cell receptor beta chains sequenced from one sample in a study of shared clonotypes between healthy human individuals. Method: immunoSEQ multiplex PCR; TCRdb's copy keeps in-frame clones and lacks some. In the table there are approximately 2.1 million clones, over 85% of which are singletons. The sequencing input was naive CD4+ T cells from PBMCs. Stated subset: CD45RA+ positively selected. The receptors were gathered from a man younger than 30 in good health. Some clones in this sample may be carry-over from other donors' samples.

This clone was picked up one time. V and J are TRBV7-2 and TRBJ2-7, with TRBD1 matching 7 bases. This CDR3 has 15 amino acids. The V gene end was trimmed by 5 bases and the J gene end by 6 bases; junction bases not matched to a gene: 13. Germline CDR1 and CDR2: SGHTA and FQGNSA. Written as DNA, the CDR3 is TGTGCCAGCAGCCTCCTTCAAGGGACAGTAGTCGAGCAGTACTTC. Translation: CASSLLQGTVVEQYF.

The chain joins TRBV2 to TRBJ2-5; TRBD2 aligns across 7 bases. V trimming: 6 bases; J trimming: 1 base; junction bases outside the gene matches: 5. From germline, CDR1 is SNHLY and CDR2 FYNNEI. CDR3 length: 14 amino acids. CDR3 amino acids: CASRLERGQETQYF. The CDR3 nucleotides read TGTGCCAGCAGGCTGGAGCGGGGCCAAGAGACCCAGTACTTC.

The chain employs TRBV13 and TRBJ1-1; D remains unclear. There are 14 residues in the CDR3. CDR1 is PRHDT, CDR2 FYEKMQ, per germline (reference sequence). The ends were cut back, 4 bases at V and 2 bases at J, with 11 bases in the middle. This CDR3 reads CASSSLPVNTEAFF. CDR3 DNA sequence: TGTGCCAGCAGCTCGCTTCCGGTTAACACTGAAGCTTTCTTT.